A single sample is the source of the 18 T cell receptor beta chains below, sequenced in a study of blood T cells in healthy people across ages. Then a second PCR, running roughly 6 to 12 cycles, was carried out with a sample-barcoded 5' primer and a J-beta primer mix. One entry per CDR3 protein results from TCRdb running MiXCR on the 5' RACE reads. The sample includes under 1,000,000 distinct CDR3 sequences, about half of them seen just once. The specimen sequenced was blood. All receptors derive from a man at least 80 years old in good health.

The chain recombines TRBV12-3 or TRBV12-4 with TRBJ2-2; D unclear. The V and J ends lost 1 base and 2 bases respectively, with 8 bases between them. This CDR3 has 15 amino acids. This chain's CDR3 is CASSLDASNTGELFF. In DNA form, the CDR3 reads TGTGCCAGCAGTTTAGATGCATCCAACACCGGGGAGCTGTTTTTT.

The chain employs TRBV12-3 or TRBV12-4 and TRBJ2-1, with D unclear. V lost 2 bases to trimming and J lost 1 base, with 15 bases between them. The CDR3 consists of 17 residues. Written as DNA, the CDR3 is TGTGCCAGCAGTTTAATAATGGTTGAACAGTCCTACAATGAGCAGTTCTTC. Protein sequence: CASSLIMVEQSYNEQFF.

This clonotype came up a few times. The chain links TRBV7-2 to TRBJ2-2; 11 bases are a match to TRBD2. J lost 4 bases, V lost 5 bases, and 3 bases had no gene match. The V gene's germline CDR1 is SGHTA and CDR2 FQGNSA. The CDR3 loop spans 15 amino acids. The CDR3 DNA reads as TGTGCCAGCAGCCGACTAGCGGGATCCACCGGGGAGCTGTTTTTT. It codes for CASSRLAGSTGELFF.

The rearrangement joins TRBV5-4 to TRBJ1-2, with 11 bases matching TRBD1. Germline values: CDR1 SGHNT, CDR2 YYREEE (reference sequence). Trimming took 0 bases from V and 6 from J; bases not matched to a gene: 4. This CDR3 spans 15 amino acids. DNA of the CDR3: TGTGCCAGCAGCTTGGCAGGACAGGGGGCAAATGGCTACACCTTC. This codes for CASSLAGQGANGYTF.

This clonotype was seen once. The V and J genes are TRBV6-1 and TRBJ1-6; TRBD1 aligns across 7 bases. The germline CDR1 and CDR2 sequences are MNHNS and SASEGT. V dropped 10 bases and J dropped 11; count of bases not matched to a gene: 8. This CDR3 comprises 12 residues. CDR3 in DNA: TGTGCCATCCAGGGGGGCCGAACACCCCTCCACTTT. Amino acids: CAIQGGRTPLHF.

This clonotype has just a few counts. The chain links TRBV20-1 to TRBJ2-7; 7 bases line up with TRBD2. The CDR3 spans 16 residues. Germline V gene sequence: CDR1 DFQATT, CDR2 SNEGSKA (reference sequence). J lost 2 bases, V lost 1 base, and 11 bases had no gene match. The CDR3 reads CSARALGASGPYEQYF. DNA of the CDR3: TGCAGTGCTAGAGCTCTAGGGGCTAGCGGACCCTACGAGCAGTACTTC.

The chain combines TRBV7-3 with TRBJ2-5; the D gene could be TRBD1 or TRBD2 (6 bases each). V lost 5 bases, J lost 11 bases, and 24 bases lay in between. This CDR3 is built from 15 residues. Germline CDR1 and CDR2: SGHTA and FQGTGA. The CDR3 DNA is TGTGCCAGCAGCCCAGTTGCGCACGGAGGGGGTGAGCAGTACTTC. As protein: CASSPVAHGGGEQYF.

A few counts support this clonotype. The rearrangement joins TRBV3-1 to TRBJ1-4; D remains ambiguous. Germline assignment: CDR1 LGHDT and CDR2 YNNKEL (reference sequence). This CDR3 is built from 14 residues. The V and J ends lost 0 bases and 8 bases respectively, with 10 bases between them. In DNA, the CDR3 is TGTGCCAGCAGCCAAGATGGGTTGGGGGAAAAACTGTTTTTT. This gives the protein CASSQDGLGEKLFF.

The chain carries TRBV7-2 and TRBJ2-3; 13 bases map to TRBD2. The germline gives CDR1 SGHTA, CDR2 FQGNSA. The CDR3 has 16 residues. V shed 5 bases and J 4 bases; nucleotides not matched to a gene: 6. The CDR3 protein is CASSPGLAGPSDTQYF. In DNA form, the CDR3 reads TGTGCCAGCAGCCCGGGACTAGCGGGACCGTCAGATACGCAGTATTTT.

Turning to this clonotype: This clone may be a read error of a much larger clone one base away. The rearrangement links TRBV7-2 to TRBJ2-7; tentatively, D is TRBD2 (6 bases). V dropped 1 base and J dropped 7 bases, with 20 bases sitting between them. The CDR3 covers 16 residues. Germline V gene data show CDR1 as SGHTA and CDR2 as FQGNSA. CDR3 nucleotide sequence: TGTGCCAGCAGCTTAGAGGCCGGGAGCATAGGAAATGAGCAGTACTTC. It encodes CASSLEAGSIGNEQYF.

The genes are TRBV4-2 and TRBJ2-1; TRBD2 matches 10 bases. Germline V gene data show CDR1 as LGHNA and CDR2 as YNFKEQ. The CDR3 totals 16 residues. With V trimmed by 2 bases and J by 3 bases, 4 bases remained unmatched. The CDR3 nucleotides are TGTGCCAGCAGCCAAACCGGGACTAGCGACTACAATGAGCAGTTCTTC. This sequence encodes CASSQTGTSDYNEQFF.

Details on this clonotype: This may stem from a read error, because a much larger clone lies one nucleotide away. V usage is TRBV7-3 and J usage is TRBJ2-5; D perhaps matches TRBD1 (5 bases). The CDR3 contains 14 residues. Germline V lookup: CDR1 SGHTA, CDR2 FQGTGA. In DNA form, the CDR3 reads TGTGCCAGCAGCCGAACAGGAACGGCGGAGACCCTGTACTTC. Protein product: CASSRTGTAETLYF.

The CDR3 here is CASSQAAGFTYEQYF. CDR3 coding DNA: TGTGCCAGCAGCCAAGCCGCCGGGTTTACCTACGAGCAGTACTTC. V gene TRBV14 combines with J gene TRBJ2-7, with D unclear. Looked up from germline, CDR1 is SGHDN and CDR2 is FVKESK. This CDR3 spans 15 amino acids. V was trimmed by 1 base and J by 2 bases, leaving 12 bases between them.

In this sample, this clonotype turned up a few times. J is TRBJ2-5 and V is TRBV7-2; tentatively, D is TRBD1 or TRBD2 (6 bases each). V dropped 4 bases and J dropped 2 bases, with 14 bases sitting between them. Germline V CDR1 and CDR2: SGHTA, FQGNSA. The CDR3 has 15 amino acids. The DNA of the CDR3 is TGTGCCAGCAGCTCACTCGGGGGCTTACAAGAGACCCAGTACTTC. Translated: CASSSLGGLQETQYF.

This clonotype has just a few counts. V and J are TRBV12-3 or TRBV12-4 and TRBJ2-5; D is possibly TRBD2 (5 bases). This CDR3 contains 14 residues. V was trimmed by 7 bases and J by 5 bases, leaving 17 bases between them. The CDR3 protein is CASTLGSRVETQYF. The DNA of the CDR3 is TGTGCCAGCACCCTAGGGTCGAGGGTTGAGACCCAGTACTTC.

The CDR3 here is CASGRQGGEKLFF. CDR3 nucleotide sequence: TGTGCCAGCGGCAGACAGGGAGGCGAAAAACTGTTTTTT. This rearrangement joins TRBV27 to TRBJ1-4; 7 bases line up with TRBD1. The V gene's germline CDR1 is MNHEY and CDR2 SMNVEV (reference sequence). V lost 8 bases to trimming and J lost 8 bases; unmatched junction nucleotides: 8. The CDR3 totals 13 residues. Combining the CDR3 with reference TRBV27 and TRBJ1-4 gives the whole variable domain EAQVTQNPRYLITVTGKKLTVTCSQNMNHEYMSWYRQDPGLGLRQIYYSMNVEVTDKGDVPEGYKVSRKEKRNFPLILESPSPNQTSLYFCASGRQGGEKLFFGSGTQLSVL.

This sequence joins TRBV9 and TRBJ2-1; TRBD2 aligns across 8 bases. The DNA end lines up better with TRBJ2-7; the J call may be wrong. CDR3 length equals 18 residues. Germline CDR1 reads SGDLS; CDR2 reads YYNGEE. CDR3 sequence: CASSVAGVTSGSYNEQYF. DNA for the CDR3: TGTGCCAGCAGCGTAGCAGGGGTTACTAGCGGCTCCTACAATGAGCAGTACTTC.

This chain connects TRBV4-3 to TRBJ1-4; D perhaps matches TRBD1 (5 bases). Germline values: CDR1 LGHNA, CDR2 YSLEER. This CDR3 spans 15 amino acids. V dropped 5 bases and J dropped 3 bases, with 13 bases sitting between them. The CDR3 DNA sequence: TGCGCCAGCAGCATTCACAGGAACCCTAATGAAAAACTGTTTTTT. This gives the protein CASSIHRNPNEKLFF.